This T cell receptor beta chain was found in a study of blood T cell repertoires in COVID-19. In the study overall: Samples representing acute and convalescent COVID-19 were sourced from the United States, Italy and Spain.

The CDR3 length is 15 residues. Germline V gene data show CDR1 as ENHRY and CDR2 as SYGVKD. Trimming at V came to 7 bases and at J to 2 bases, leaving 9 bases not matched to a gene. In the authors' workflow: Estimation of nucleated cell counts was performed using reference gene primer amplification. Profiled with immunoSEQ multiplex PCR; TCRdb holds only in-frame clones, not every one. V, J and clone size are those of that table, while D and trimming were read from the DNA. This sample has 470,000 or so clones, with about 89% found just once. The sequenced sample was peripheral blood. The chain employs TRBV10-3 and TRBJ2-7; 9 bases fit TRBD2. This TCR derives from a woman under 40 with acute or convalescent COVID-19. The CDR3: CAINGRLAATYEQYF. DNA of the CDR3: TGTGCCATCAATGGAAGACTAGCGGCAACCTACGAGCAGTACTTC.